This TCR beta chain is from a study of PD-1 blockade in mismatch repair-deficient tumors (TCRdb year 2017). About the investigation overall: Between September 2013 and 2016, the trial enrolled about 78 consecutive patients with some eleven types of mismatch repair-deficient cancer, all of whom had received prior treatment and were progressing. Deep sequencing of TCR CDR3 regions was used to track tumor-associated T cell clones in peripheral blood of patients responding to PD-1 blockade.

The research as a whole found: Rapid expansion after pembrolizumab followed by contraction, generally before radiologic responses, was shown by tumor-resident clones, which were often undetectable in blood before treatment.

This clone was picked up a small number of times. Its antigen is still unknown. A read error may produce the germline difference seen at one junction end. Based on the germline V gene (reference sequence), the CDR1 and CDR2 sequences are SSHAT and FNYEAQ. The CDR3 runs 18 residues from the cysteine to the phenylalanine. The retained sequence is limited to the CDR3, 54 bases, with the frame set at the first base. Mismatch repair deficiency in every enrolled patient was established by polymerase chain reaction or immunohistochemistry. TCR sequencing was performed for a few patients who responded to pembrolizumab therapy. In the phase II trial, pembrolizumab PD-1 blockade was tested prospectively in advanced mismatch repair-deficient cancers, no matter which tissue of origin the cancers came from. Peripheral blood T cell samples were serially collected before and at multiple times after PD-1 blockade was started. The timing of each blood sample was reported as weeks after the first dose of pembrolizumab.

Preparation of the library involved the immunoSEQ multiplex PCR assay. TCRdb took over this immuneACCESS table, retaining in-frame rearrangements with V and J assigned. Such tables are incomplete; in checked studies, under half of the missing clones stem from an unresolved V gene, and the remainder is unexplained. The sample contains roughly 120,000 clones, about 80% of them found a single time. The ten largest clonotypes hold about 4.5% of the sample. This TCR came from an adult with mismatch repair-deficient cancer. The chain links TRBV7-7 with TRBJ2-1; the D gene is perhaps TRBD2, on 8 matching bases. The specimen comprised peripheral blood, sampled 60 weeks after starting pembrolizumab. At the DNA level, the sequence is TGTGCTAGCAGCTCAAAATCAGGGGGAGCGGGAGTCGACAATGAGCAGTTCTTC. Protein translation: CASSSKSGGAGVDNEQFF.